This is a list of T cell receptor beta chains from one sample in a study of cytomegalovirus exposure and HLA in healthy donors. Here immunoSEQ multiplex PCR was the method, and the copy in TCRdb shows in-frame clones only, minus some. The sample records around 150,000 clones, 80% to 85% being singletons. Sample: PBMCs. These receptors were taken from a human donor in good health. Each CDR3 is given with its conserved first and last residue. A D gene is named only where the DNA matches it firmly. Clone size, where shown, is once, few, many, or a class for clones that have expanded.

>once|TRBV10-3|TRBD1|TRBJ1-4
TGTGCCATCAGTGACGGGACAGATGGTGAAAAACTGTTTTTT
CAISDGTDGEKLFF
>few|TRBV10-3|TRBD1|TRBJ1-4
TGTGCCATCAGTGAGTCAGGACAGGGAAATGAAAAACTGTTTTTT
CAISESGQGNEKLFF
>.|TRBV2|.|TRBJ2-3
TGTGCCAGCAGTGATGGACTGGATACGCAGTATTTT
CASSDGLDTQYF
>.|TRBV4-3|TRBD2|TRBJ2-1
TGCGCCAGCAGCCAAGATGGTGGCCTAGCGGGCTTAAATGAGCAGTTCTTC
CASSQDGGLAGLNEQFF
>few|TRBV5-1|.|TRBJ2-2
TGCGCCAGCAGCTTGGGCGGGTCCACCGGGGAGCTGTTTTTT
CASSLGGSTGELFF
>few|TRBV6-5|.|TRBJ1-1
TGTGCCAGCAGAAGACAGACCGAAGCTTTCTTT
CASRRQTEAFF
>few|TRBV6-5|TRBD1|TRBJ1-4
TGTGCCAGCAGTTCCGGGACAGGGTCTAATGAAAAACTGTTTTTT
CASSSGTGSNEKLFF
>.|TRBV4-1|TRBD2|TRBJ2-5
TGCGCCAGCAGCCAAGATCGGGGGCTAGCGGGGGGCGTGGAGACCCAGTACTTC
CASSQDRGLAGGVETQYF
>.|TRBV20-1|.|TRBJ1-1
TGCAGAGCAATGACGGGGACTGAAGCTTTCTTT
CRAMTGTEAFF
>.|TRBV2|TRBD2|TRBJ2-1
TGTGCCAGCAGTGAAAGTGCGGGGGTCGCCTACAATGAGCAGTTCTTC
CASSESAGVAYNEQFF
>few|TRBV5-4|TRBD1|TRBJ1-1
TGTGCCAGCAGCCCGGGGACAGCCAGTGAAGCTTTCTTT
CASSPGTASEAFF
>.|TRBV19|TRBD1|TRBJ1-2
TGTGCCAGTGGACCGGGACAGGGGGCGGCTTATGGCTACACCTTC
CASGPGQGAAYGYTF
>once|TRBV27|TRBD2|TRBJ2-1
TGTGCCAGCAGTTTTTTTAGCGGGGGGTACAATGAGCAGTTCTTC
CASSFFSGGYNEQFF
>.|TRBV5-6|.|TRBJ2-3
TGTGCCAGCAGCTTCTCTGTTGGGGCTACGCAGTATTTT
CASSFSVGATQYF
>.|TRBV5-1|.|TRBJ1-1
TGCGCCAGCAGCTTGGCCACCTTTGGGGGCGGAACTGAAGCTTTCTTT
CASSLATFGGGTEAFF
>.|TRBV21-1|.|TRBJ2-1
TGTGCCAGCAGCAGGGATAAAGGACAGGGAGCCTCCAATGAGCAGTTCTTC
CASSRDKGQGASNEQFF
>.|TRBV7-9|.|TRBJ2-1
TGTGCCAGCAGCTTCTCTAGTGGTGAGCAGTTCTTC
CASSFSSGEQFF
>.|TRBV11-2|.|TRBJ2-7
TGTGCCAGCAGCTTAGACAGGGTAGACGAGCAGTACTTC
CASSLDRVDEQYF
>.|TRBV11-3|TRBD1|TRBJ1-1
TGTGCCAGCAGCCCCGCACAGGGGAGGACTGAAGCTTTCTTT
CASSPAQGRTEAFF
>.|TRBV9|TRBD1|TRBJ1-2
TGTGCCAGCAGCGCGGTCGGGACAGGCCCCAGTGGCTACACCTTC
CASSAVGTGPSGYTF
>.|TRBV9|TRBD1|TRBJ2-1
TGTGCCAGCAGCGACCCAGGGACAGCGAACAATGAGCAGTTCTTC
CASSDPGTANNEQFF
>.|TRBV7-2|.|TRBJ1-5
TGTGCCAGCAGCCGGATCAAGCAGGGACTATCTTATCAGCCCCAGCATTTT
CASSRIKQGLSYQPQHF
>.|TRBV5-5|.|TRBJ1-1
TGTGCCAGCAGCTTAGAGGGAGGGAACACTGAAGCTTTCTTT
CASSLEGGNTEAFF
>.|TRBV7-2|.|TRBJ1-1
TGTGCCAGCAGCTTAGGCTTCGAACTCGGTGAAGCTTTCTTT
CASSLGFELGEAFF
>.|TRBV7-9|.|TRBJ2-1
TGTGCCAGCAGCTTACCATTCAGGGAATACAATGAGCAGTTCTTC
CASSLPFREYNEQFF
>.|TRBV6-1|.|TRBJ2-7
TGTGCCAGCAGCGGGGGACAGTACGAGCAGTACTTC
CASSGGQYEQYF
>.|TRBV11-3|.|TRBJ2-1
TGTGCCAGCAGCCTAGGAGTTTACAATGAGCAGTTCTTC
CASSLGVYNEQFF
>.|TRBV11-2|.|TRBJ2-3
TGTGCCAGCAGCTACAGCGGGAGCACAGATACGCAGTATTTT
CASSYSGSTDTQYF
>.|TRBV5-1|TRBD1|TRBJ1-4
TGCGCCAGCAGCCCCGACAGGGGTGGAGAAAAACTGTTTTTT
CASSPDRGGEKLFF
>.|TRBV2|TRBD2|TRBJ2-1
TGTGCCAGCAGCAAAGAAGCGGGGGGGAGCTCCTACAATGAGCAGTTCTTC
CASSKEAGGSSYNEQFF
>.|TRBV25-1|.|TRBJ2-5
TGTGCCAGCAGTGACGGGCCCCGGGACAAGGGGCCAGAGACCCAGTACTTC
CASSDGPRDKGPETQYF
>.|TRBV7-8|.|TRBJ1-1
TGTGCCAGCAGCTTTACCTTGGGCGGGAGCACTGAAGCTTTCTTT
CASSFTLGGSTEAFF
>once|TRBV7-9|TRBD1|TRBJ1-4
TGTTCCAGCAGCAAACACATACGGACAGGGGTAGGGGATGAAAAACTGTTTTTT
CSSSKHIRTGVGDEKLFF
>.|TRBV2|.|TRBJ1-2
TGTGCCAGCAGTCTGGGGAGACAGGTTCTCGTTGGCTACACCTTC
CASSLGRQVLVGYTF
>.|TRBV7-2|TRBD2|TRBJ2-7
TGTGCCAGCAGTTCTAGCGGGGGGTCCTACGAGCAGTACTTC
CASSSSGGSYEQYF
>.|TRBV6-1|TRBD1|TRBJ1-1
TGTGCCAGCAGACCGACAGGGGGTCAGGGCACTGAAGCTTTCTTT
CASRPTGGQGTEAFF
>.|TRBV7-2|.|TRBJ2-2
TGTGCCAGCAGCTTAGTAGTGGGTAGTAGACAAACCGGGGAGCTGTTTTTT
CASSLVVGSRQTGELFF
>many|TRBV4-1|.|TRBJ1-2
TGCGCCAGCAGCCGCCCCGACAGGAACTATGGCTACACCTTC
CASSRPDRNYGYTF
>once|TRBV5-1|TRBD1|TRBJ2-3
TGCGCCAGCAGCATCGGACAGGGAAGAGCAGATACGCAGTATTTT
CASSIGQGRADTQYF
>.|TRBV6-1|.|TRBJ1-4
TGTGCCAGCAGTGAAGGATGGAACTATCGGGAAAAACTGTTTTTT
CASSEGWNYREKLFF
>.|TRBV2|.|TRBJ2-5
TGTGCCAGCAGGGGGACTGGGCCCTGGACCCAGTACTTC
CASRGTGPWTQYF
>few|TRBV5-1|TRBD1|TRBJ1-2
TGCGCCAGCAGCTTGACAGGGGACTATGGCTACACCTTC
CASSLTGDYGYTF
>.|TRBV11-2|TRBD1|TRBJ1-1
TGTGCCAGCAGCTTCCAGGGGGGAGGCACTGAAGCTTTCTTT
CASSFQGGGTEAFF
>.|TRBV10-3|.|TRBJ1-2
TGTGCCATCAGTGAACAGGATCACTATGGCTACACCTTC
CAISEQDHYGYTF
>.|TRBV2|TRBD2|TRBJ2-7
TGTGCCAGCAGTGGTAGGGAGCGGGAAAGATCCTCCTACGAGCAGTACTTC
CASSGRERERSSYEQYF
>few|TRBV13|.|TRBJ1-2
TGTGCCAGCAGCGGGCAGCCCTATGGCTACACCTTC
CASSGQPYGYTF
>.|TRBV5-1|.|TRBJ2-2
TGCGCCAGCAGCTCATCGAACACCGGGGAGCTGTTTTTT
CASSSSNTGELFF
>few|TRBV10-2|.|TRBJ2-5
TGCGCCAGCACCTTCCGCTACGATCAAGAGACCCAGTACTTC
CASTFRYDQETQYF
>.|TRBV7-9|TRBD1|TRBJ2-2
TGTGCCAGCAGCCCAAGGGACAGAGCGAACACCGGGGAGCTGTTTTTT
CASSPRDRANTGELFF
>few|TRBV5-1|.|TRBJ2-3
TGCGCCAGCAGCTTGGGGGCCACAGATACGCAGTATTTT
CASSLGATDTQYF
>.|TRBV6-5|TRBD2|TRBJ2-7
TGTGCCAGCATGACTAGCCCGTCCTACGAGCAGTACTTC
CASMTSPSYEQYF
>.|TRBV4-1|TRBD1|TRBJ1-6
TGCGCCAGCAGCCAAGAGGTGGAGGGGGCGGCTTCACCCCTCCACTTT
CASSQEVEGAASPLHF
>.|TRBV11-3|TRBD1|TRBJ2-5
TGTGCCAGCAGCATACCGGGACAGGGATCGGAGACCCAGTACTTC
CASSIPGQGSETQYF
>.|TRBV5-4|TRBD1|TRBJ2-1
TGTGCCAGCAGTTCCGGGACAGGGGAAGGGGATGAGCAGTTCTTC
CASSSGTGEGDEQFF
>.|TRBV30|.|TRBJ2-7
TGTGCCTGGAGCTCCCAGGCGACCAACTCCTACGAGCAGTACTTC
CAWSSQATNSYEQYF
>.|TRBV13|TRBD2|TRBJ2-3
TGTGCCAGCAGCTTAGCGGCGGGGGGGTTCTCAGATACGCAGTATTTT
CASSLAAGGFSDTQYF
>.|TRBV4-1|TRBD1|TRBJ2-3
TGCGCCAGCAGCCGCAATAATGAAGGAATCGTGAGGGGGCGAGAGCAGTATTTT
CASSRNNEGIVRGREQYF
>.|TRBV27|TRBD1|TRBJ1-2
TGTGCCAGCAGTCACAGGGACAGCACTTATGGCTACACCTTC
CASSHRDSTYGYTF
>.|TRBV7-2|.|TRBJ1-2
TGTGCCAGCAGCTTCCAGGCTTGTGGCTACACCTTC
CASSFQACGYTF